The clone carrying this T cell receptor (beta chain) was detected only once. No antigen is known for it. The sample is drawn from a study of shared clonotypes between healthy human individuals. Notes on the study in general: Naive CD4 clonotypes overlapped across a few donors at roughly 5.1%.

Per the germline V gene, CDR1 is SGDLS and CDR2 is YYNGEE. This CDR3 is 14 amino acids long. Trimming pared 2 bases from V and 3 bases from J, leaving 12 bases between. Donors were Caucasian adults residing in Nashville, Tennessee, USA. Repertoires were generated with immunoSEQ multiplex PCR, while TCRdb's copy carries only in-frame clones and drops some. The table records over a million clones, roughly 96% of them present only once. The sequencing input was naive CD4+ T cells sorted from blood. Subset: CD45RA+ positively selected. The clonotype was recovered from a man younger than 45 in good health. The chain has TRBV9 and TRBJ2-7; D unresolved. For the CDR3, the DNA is TGTGCCAGCAGCGTGTCCGTTTTGGACTACGAGCAGTACTTC. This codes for CASSVSVLDYEQYF.